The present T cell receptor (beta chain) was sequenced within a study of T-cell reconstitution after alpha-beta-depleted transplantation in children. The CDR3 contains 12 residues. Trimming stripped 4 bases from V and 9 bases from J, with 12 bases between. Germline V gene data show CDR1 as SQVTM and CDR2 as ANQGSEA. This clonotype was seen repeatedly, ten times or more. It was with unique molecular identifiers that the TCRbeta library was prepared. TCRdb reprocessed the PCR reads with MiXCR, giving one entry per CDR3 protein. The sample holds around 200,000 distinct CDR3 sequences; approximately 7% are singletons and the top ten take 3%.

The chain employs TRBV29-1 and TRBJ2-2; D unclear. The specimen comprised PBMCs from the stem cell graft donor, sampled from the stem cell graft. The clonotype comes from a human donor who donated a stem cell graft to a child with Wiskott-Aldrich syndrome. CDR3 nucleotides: TGCAGCGTTGGGCCCCATGGCCGGGAGCTGTTTTTT. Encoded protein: CSVGPHGRELFF.